The rows below give T cell receptor beta chains drawn from one sample of a study of blood T cells in healthy people across ages. TCRdb re-derived calls from the 5' RACE reads in MiXCR, one entry per CDR3 protein. This sample has around 2 million distinct CDR3 sequences, with roughly two fifths found just once. The specimen sequenced was blood. The receptors originated from a human donor in good health. Both conserved end residues are part of each CDR3. D genes are given only for firm matches. Size tells how often a clone was seen (once, few, many) or the class of an expanded clone, and some rows leave it out.

D: TRBD1; J: TRBJ2-7; size: .; V: TRBV24-1; CDR3: CATGTGATYEQYF; DNA: TGTGCCACTGGGACAGGGGCTACCTACGAGCAGTACTTC
D: .; J: TRBJ1-1; size: .; V: TRBV6-2/TRBV6-3; CDR3: CASSYPVGTLNTEAFF; DNA: TGTGCCAGCAGTTACCCTGTGGGGACACTGAACACTGAAGCTTTCTTT
D: .; J: TRBJ1-1; size: .; V: TRBV25-1; CDR3: CASSEFLNTEAFF; DNA: TGTGCCAGCAGTGAATTTCTGAACACTGAAGCTTTCTTT
D: TRBD2; J: TRBJ2-3; size: few; V: TRBV7-9; CDR3: CASRPERGHKEDTQYF; DNA: TGTGCCAGCAGACCTGAGCGGGGGCATAAGGAAGATACGCAGTATTTT
D: .; J: TRBJ1-2; size: .; V: TRBV5-1; CDR3: CASSLDPRRGDYGYTF; DNA: TGCGCCAGCAGCTTGGATCCTCGACGAGGGGACTATGGCTACACCTTC
D: .; J: TRBJ1-1; size: .; V: TRBV4-3; CDR3: CASSQVVSGFDLLGEAFF; DNA: TGCGCCAGCAGCCAAGTTGTTAGTGGGTTTGATCTCCTTGGTGAAGCTTTCTTT
D: TRBD1; J: TRBJ2-2; size: few; V: TRBV5-1; CDR3: CASSPGTGRAGELFF; DNA: TGCGCCAGCAGCCCAGGGACAGGGAGAGCCGGGGAGCTGTTTTTT
D: .; J: TRBJ1-2; size: few; V: TRBV20-1; CDR3: CSARVDSLYGYTF; DNA: TGCAGTGCTAGAGTGGACAGCCTCTATGGCTACACCTTC
D: TRBD1; J: TRBJ1-1; size: .; V: TRBV6-1; CDR3: CASPDRGRGTEAFF; DNA: TGTGCCAGCCCTGACAGGGGACGAGGTACTGAAGCTTTCTTT
D: TRBD2; J: TRBJ2-4; size: .; V: TRBV6-2/TRBV6-3; CDR3: CASSSSGGAYIQYF; DNA: TGTGCCAGCAGTTCTAGCGGGGGGGCCTACATTCAGTACTTC
D: .; J: TRBJ2-5; size: few; V: TRBV5-1; CDR3: CASSLWQKETQYF; DNA: TGCGCCAGCAGCTTGTGGCAGAAAGAGACCCAGTACTTC